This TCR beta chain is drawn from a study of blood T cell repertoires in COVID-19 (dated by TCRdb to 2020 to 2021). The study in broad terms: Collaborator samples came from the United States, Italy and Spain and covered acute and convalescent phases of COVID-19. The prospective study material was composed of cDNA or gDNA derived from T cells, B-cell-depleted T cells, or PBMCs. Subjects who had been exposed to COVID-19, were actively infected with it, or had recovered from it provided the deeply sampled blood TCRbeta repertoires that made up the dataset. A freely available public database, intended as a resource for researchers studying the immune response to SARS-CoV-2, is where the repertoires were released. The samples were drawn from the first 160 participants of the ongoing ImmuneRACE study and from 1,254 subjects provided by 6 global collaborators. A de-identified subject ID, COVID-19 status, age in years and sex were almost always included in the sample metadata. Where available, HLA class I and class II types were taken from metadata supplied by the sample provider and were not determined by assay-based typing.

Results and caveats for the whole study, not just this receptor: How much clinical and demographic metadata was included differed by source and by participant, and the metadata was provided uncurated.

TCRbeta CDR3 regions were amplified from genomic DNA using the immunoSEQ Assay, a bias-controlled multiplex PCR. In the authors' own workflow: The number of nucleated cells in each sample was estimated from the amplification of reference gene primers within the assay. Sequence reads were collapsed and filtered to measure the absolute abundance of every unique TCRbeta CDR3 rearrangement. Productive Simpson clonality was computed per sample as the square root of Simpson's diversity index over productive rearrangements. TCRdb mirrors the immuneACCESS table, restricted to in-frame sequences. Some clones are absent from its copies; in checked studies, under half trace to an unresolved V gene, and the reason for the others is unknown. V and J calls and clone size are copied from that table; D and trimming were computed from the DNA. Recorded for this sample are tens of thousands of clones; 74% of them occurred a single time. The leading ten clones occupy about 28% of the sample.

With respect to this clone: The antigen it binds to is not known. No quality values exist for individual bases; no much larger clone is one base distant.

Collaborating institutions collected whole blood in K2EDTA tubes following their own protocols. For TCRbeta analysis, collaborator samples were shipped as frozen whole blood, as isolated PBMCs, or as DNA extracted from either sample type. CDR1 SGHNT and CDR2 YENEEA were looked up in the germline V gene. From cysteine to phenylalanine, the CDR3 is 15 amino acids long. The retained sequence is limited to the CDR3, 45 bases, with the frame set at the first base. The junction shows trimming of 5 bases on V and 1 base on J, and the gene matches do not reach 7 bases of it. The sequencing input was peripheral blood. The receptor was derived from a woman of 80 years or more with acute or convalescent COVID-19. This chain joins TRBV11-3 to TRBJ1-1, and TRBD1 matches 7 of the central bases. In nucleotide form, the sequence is TGTGCCAGCAGCACCCACAGGGGAAAGAACACTGAAGCTTTCTTT. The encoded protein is CASSTHRGKNTEAFF.